These 32 T cell receptor beta chains originate from one sample sequenced in a study of OX40 agonist ivuxolimab in advanced cancers. Here immunoSEQ multiplex PCR was the method, and the copy in TCRdb shows in-frame clones only, minus some. The table has 30,000 to 40,000 clones, about 89% seen once. Here the sequenced sample was CD4+ or CD8+ T cells sorted from blood, taken in a trial of the OX40 agonist ivuxolimab. Receptor source: an adult with an advanced solid tumor such as melanoma, head and neck, liver or kidney cancer.

The genes are TRBV5-1 and TRBJ1-1; 7 positions match TRBD1. This CDR3 is built from 15 residues. Germline-derived CDR1 and CDR2 are SGHRS and YFSETQ. The junction had 6 bases not matched to a gene; V was cut back by 3 bases and J by 1 base. The CDR3 reads CASSSLQGTNTEAFF. DNA for the CDR3: TGCGCCAGCAGCTCCCTACAGGGGACGAACACTGAAGCTTTCTTT.

This chain connects TRBV9 to TRBJ2-3; 8 bases map to TRBD2. V lost 1 base, J lost 1 base, and 5 bases stayed unmatched. This CDR3 is built from 16 residues. Germline V CDR1 and CDR2: SGDLS, YYNGEE. For the CDR3, the DNA is TGTGCCAGCAGCGTACGACCGACTAGCGGCACAGATACGCAGTATTTT. Translating gives CASSVRPTSGTDTQYF.

The V call is TRBV7-2, the J call TRBJ2-7; 9 bases are a match to TRBD1. V lost 9 bases to trimming and J lost 1 base; unmatched junction nucleotides: 7. This CDR3 comprises 14 residues. Per the germline V gene, CDR1 is SGHTA and CDR2 is FQGNSA. Here the CDR3 reads CASYRDRASYEQYF. DNA of the CDR3: TGTGCCAGTTACCGGGACAGGGCGTCCTACGAGCAGTACTTC.

V gene TRBV11-2 combines with J gene TRBJ1-2; TRBD1 aligns across 9 bases. The CDR3 is 17 residues long. V was pared by 8 bases and J by 8 bases, with 21 bases of the junction left unmatched. Germline V CDR1 and CDR2: SGHAT, FQNNGV. CDR3: CASRESLNRDRAGGYTF. Here the CDR3 DNA reads TGTGCCAGCCGCGAGTCCCTAAACCGGGACAGGGCCGGCGGCTACACCTTC.

V usage is TRBV4-1 and J usage is TRBJ1-5; D gene unclear. V was trimmed by 0 bases and J by 7 bases, leaving 10 bases between them. This CDR3 spans 14 amino acids. In germline, CDR1 is MGHRA, CDR2 YSYEKL. This CDR3 is CASSQDPGDQPQHF. CDR3 in DNA: TGCGCCAGCAGCCAAGATCCGGGTGACCAGCCCCAGCATTTT.

This clone was detected only a few times. The chain joins TRBV5-1 to TRBJ1-2; 7 bases line up with TRBD1. There are 16 residues in the CDR3. CDR1 SGHRS and CDR2 YFSETQ come from the germline V gene. Trimming cost V 4 bases and J 2 bases; bases outside gene matches: 11. The CDR3 loop reads CASSPRAGGMNYGYTF. CDR3 sequence (DNA): TGCGCCAGCAGCCCGCGGGCAGGGGGTATGAACTATGGCTACACCTTC.

This clone has a single count. This rearrangement joins TRBV25-1 to TRBJ2-1; TRBD2 might be the D (6 bases). The V gene's germline CDR1 is MGHDK and CDR2 SYGVNS. This CDR3 is 15 amino acids long. Trimming left V 8 bases short and J 0 bases short, with 14 bases between. This chain's CDR3 is CASGGDTSSYNEQFF. The CDR3 DNA is TGTGCCAGCGGCGGGGATACGAGCTCCTACAATGAGCAGTTCTTC.

The chain joins TRBV19 to TRBJ1-2; 9 positions agree with TRBD1. Germline CDR1 LNHDA, CDR2 SQIVND (reference sequence). The CDR3 has 16 amino acids. V was clipped by 5 bases and J by 2 bases; unmatched bases: 9. CDR3 protein: CASSALPGQGNYGYTF. In nucleotides, the CDR3 is TGTGCCAGTAGTGCCTTACCGGGACAGGGAAACTATGGCTACACCTTC.

The chain carries TRBV18 and TRBJ2-7, with no clear D. In germline, CDR1 is KGHSH, CDR2 LQKENI. The CDR3 extends over 12 amino acids. With 5 bases removed from V and 4 bases from J, the gap between germline ends came to 9 bases. CDR3 sequence reads: CASSKQPYEQYF. The CDR3 DNA is TGTGCCAGCTCAAAGCAGCCGTACGAGCAGTACTTC.

The sample holds one count of this clone. V usage is TRBV5-1 and J usage is TRBJ1-5, with 8 positions matching TRBD1. J was trimmed by 3 bases and V by 0 bases; bases with no gene match: 2. Germline lookup yields CDR1 SGHRS and CDR2 YFSETQ. The CDR3 covers 15 residues. CDR3 nucleotides: TGCGCCAGCAGCTTGGAGGGACAGGTCAATCAGCCCCAGCATTTT. Its protein product is CASSLEGQVNQPQHF.

This chain joins TRBV6-5 and TRBJ2-7; D is possibly TRBD1 (6 bases). Trimming removed 2 bases at V and 6 bases at J, with 17 bases between. CDR1 is MNHEY, CDR2 SVGAGI, per germline. This CDR3 contains 15 residues. The CDR3 loop is CASSYGLSGGGEQYF. In nucleotides, the CDR3 is TGTGCCAGCAGTTACGGCCTTAGTGGGGGCGGCGAGCAGTACTTC.

This clone was detected only a few times. The chain joins TRBV10-3 to TRBJ1-2; TRBD1 aligns across 7 bases. Germline values: CDR1 ENHRY, CDR2 SYGVKD. Trimming took 3 bases from V and 7 from J; bases not matched to a gene: 11. This CDR3 has 15 residues. In nucleotides, the CDR3 is TGTGCCATCAGTGATTTGCGACAGGGACCGAGTGGCTACACCTTC. It specifies CAISDLRQGPSGYTF.

CDR3 region: CASSLTGGENTGELFF. CDR3 coding DNA: TGTGCCAGCAGCTTAACCGGGGGGGAGAACACCGGGGAGCTGTTTTTT. This sequence joins TRBV7-3 and TRBJ2-2, with 8 bases that match TRBD2. The junction had 1 base not matched to a gene; V was cut back by 0 bases and J by 1 base. Germline V gives CDR1 SGHTA, CDR2 FQGTGA. The CDR3 length is 16 residues.

The chain joins TRBV7-2 to TRBJ1-3, with D tentatively TRBD1 (5 bases). There are 14 residues in the CDR3. Germline V gene data show CDR1 as SGHTA and CDR2 as FQGNSA. The ends were cut back, 5 bases at V and 10 bases at J, with 18 bases in the middle. This CDR3 reads CASSIDRSVGTIYF. CDR3 in DNA: TGTGCCAGCAGCATAGACAGATCTGTGGGAACCATATATTTT.

CDR3 nucleotide sequence: TGTGCCAGCAAGAAAGACAGGGCCGAAGAGACCCAGTACTTC. Amino acids: CASKKDRAEETQYF. The V gene is TRBV2, the J gene TRBJ2-5; 7 bases agree with TRBD1. Germline V gene sequence: CDR1 SNHLY, CDR2 FYNNEI. The CDR3 has 14 residues. Trimming cost V 7 bases and J 3 bases; bases outside gene matches: 8.

Concerning this clone itself: Since no conserved phenylalanine or tryptophan closes the CDR3, a read error is the likely cause. The V call is TRBV7-2, the J call TRBJ1-6; no firm D call. Between the trimmed V and J ends, which lost 5 bases and 9 bases, there was a span of 23 bases. Germline CDR1 reads SGHTA; CDR2 reads FQGNSA. The CDR3 length is 17 residues. CDR3 DNA sequence: TGTGCCAGCAGCGAGTCAAGCATCAAGGCGACCGGTTCACCCCTCCACCTT. Protein sequence: CASSESSIKATGSPLHL.

This clone was seen a single time. This chain connects TRBV18 to TRBJ2-2, with 9 bases lining up with TRBD1. CDR1 and CDR2 (germline): KGHSH, LQKENI. The junction had 1 base not matched to a gene; V was cut back by 5 bases and J by 0 bases. The CDR3 contains 15 residues. CDR3 residues: CASSGDRANTGELFF. CDR3 DNA sequence: TGTGCCAGCTCAGGGGACAGGGCGAACACCGGGGAGCTGTTTTTT.

The chain's CDR3 is CASSATRQGDTQYF. CDR3 in DNA: TGTGCCAGCAGCGCGACGCGCCAGGGGGATACGCAGTATTTT. This chain links TRBV9 with TRBJ2-3, with D perhaps matching TRBD1 (6 bases). Trimming removed 3 bases at V and 6 bases at J, with 14 bases between. CDR1 SGDLS and CDR2 YYNGEE come from the germline V gene. CDR3 size: 14 residues.

This clone has a single count. The chain employs TRBV19 and TRBJ2-1; tentatively, D is TRBD1 (7 bases). CDR1 is LNHDA, CDR2 SQIVND, per germline (reference sequence). V lost 10 bases and J lost 5, with 30 bases in between. The CDR3 has 18 residues. The CDR3 DNA reads as TGTGCCACCCCTTTCCTGACAGGGACTCGGCCTACGAACAATGAGCAGTTCTTC. Translated: CATPFLTGTRPTNNEQFF.

The chain uses TRBV13 and TRBJ1-3; D uncertain. Trimming shortened V by 8 bases and J by 3 bases, and 14 bases separated the two germline ends. The CDR3 covers 14 residues. Germline CDR1 reads PRHDT; CDR2 reads FYEKMQ (reference sequence). This CDR3 is CASRTIRFGNTIYF. The CDR3 bases are TGTGCCAGCCGTACCATTAGGTTTGGAAACACCATATATTTT.

This chain connects TRBV5-1 to TRBJ2-5, with D hard to call. The CDR3 has 15 residues. Deletions cut 1 base from V and 0 bases from J, with 10 bases between. Looked up from germline, CDR1 is SGHRS and CDR2 is YFSETQ. As DNA, the CDR3 is TGCGCCAGCAGCTTGTCGGCCAGCAACCAAGAGACCCAGTACTTC. It translates to CASSLSASNQETQYF.

This sequence joins TRBV7-9 and TRBJ1-3; D is ambiguous. This CDR3 spans 11 amino acids. Germline V gene lookup returns CDR1 SEHNR and CDR2 FQNEAQ (reference sequence). V was pared by 1 base and J by 6 bases, with 1 base between. The CDR3 DNA reads TGTGCCAGCAGCTTAGTAAACACCATATATTTT. Its protein is CASSLVNTIYF.

The rearrangement uses TRBV2 and TRBJ1-2, with D unclear. The V gene's germline CDR1 is SNHLY and CDR2 FYNNEI. Trimming removed 1 base at V and 4 bases at J, with 13 bases between. The CDR3 sequence is 15 residues long. Here the CDR3 reads CASSEGQTTVYGYTF. The CDR3 DNA reads as TGTGCCAGCAGTGAAGGGCAGACAACAGTCTATGGCTACACCTTC.

The chain joins TRBV6-1 to TRBJ2-3, with D perhaps matching TRBD2 (7 bases). CDR1 MNHNS and CDR2 SASEGT come from the germline V gene. The CDR3 spans 14 residues. The germline V and J ends were trimmed by 2 bases and 4 bases, with 10 bases remaining between them. CDR3 protein: CASSELGGPDTQYF. CDR3 coding DNA: TGTGCCAGCAGTGAACTGGGGGGGCCAGATACGCAGTATTTT.

The rearrangement joins TRBV5-1 to TRBJ2-7; 7 nucleotides agree with TRBD2. Per germline, CDR1 SGHRS and CDR2 YFSETQ. The length of the CDR3 is 14 residues. Germline trimming cut 5 bases from V and 5 bases from J; bases unmatched to any gene: 10. The CDR3 is CASSPRRGDDEQYF. Written as DNA, the CDR3 is TGCGCCAGCAGTCCCCGACGGGGGGACGACGAGCAGTACTTC.

The chain combines TRBV9 with TRBJ2-7, with TRBD1 matching over 7 bases. Germline assignment: CDR1 SGDLS and CDR2 YYNGEE. V was clipped by 0 bases and J by 0 bases; unmatched bases: 3. CDR3 length equals 15 residues. The CDR3 loop reads CASSVGPGGSYEQYF. For the CDR3, the DNA is TGTGCCAGCAGCGTAGGGCCAGGGGGCTCCTACGAGCAGTACTTC.

The chain couples TRBV11-1 to TRBJ1-1; D not certain. Germline V gene data show CDR1 as SGHAT and CDR2 as FQDESV (reference sequence). There are 15 residues in the CDR3. V gave up 5 bases and J gave up 5 bases, with 18 bases separating them. CDR3 protein: CASSPDGRAGTEAFF. The CDR3 DNA sequence: TGTGCCAGCAGCCCGGACGGAAGGGCGGGGACTGAAGCTTTCTTT.

This chain joins TRBV28 and TRBJ2-5, with D uncertain. V was cut by 5 bases and J by 3 bases, with 7 bases left in between. The germline CDR1 and CDR2 sequences are MDHEN and SYDVKM. The CDR3 has 12 residues. CDR3 region: CASSANEETQYF. CDR3 DNA sequence: TGTGCCAGCAGTGCAAATGAAGAGACCCAGTACTTC. The full variable domain, rest sourced from reference TRBV28 and TRBJ2-5, is DVKVTQSSRYLVKRTGEKVFLECVQDMDHENMFWYRQDPGLGLRLIYFSYDVKMKEKGDIPEGYSVSREKKERFSLILESASTNQTSMYLCASSANEETQYFGPGTRLLVL.

The CDR3 here is CASSKAGPGELFF. CDR3 coding DNA: TGTGCCAGTAGCAAAGCGGGCCCCGGGGAGCTGTTTTTT. The chain couples TRBV19 to TRBJ2-2; perhaps TRBD2 as D (6 bases). The V and J ends lost 6 bases and 6 bases respectively, with 11 bases between them. Germline CDR1 LNHDA, CDR2 SQIVND (reference sequence). The CDR3 loop spans 13 amino acids.

The chain recombines TRBV6-5 with TRBJ2-7; D could derive from TRBD1 or TRBD2 (5 bases each). The CDR3 runs 14 residues. Deletions cut 2 bases from V and 3 bases from J, with 11 bases between. Per germline, CDR1 MNHEY and CDR2 SVGAGI. CDR3 nucleotide sequence: TGTGCCAGCAGTTACGGGACGCGAGGCTACGAGCAGTACTTC. Its protein is CASSYGTRGYEQYF.

The rearrangement links TRBV6-1 to TRBJ2-1; possible D gene TRBD1, 5 bases. The germline gives CDR1 MNHNS, CDR2 SASEGT. This CDR3 contains 17 residues. V lost 1 base to trimming and J lost 0 bases, with 13 bases between them. CDR3: CASSEEWGISSYNEQFF. DNA of the CDR3: TGTGCCAGCAGTGAAGAGTGGGGCATAAGCTCCTACAATGAGCAGTTCTTC.

The chain carries TRBV18 and TRBJ1-6; D is unresolved. The CDR3 sequence is 17 residues long. Deletions cut 4 bases from V and 7 bases from J, with 20 bases between. Germline lookup yields CDR1 KGHSH and CDR2 LQKENI. Here the CDR3 reads CASSQSRADYWNSPLHF. The CDR3 DNA reads TGTGCCAGCTCACAATCGCGGGCAGATTATTGGAATTCACCCCTCCACTTT.